This TCR beta chain emerged from a study of response to subunit inactivated influenza vaccine. Study results and caveats: The study's authors posited that every seasonal influenza vaccination enlists few new T cells.

From the RT-PCR reads, TCRdb called clonotypes with MiXCR, one entry per CDR3 protein. The data contain 590,000 or so distinct CDR3 sequences, around 15% of them seen just once; the ten biggest clones take up roughly 7.2%. The ends were cut back, 6 bases at V and 1 base at J, with 16 bases in the middle. CDR3 length equals 15 residues. Germline assignment: CDR1 MDHEN and CDR2 SYDVKM. This clonotype was counted a few times. Its specificity is unknown. The rearrangement joins TRBV28 to TRBJ2-7, with D unclear. The sequencing here drew on PBMCs from blood, taken 14 days before vaccination. The sequence was obtained from a man aged 50-60 years who received an inactivated influenza vaccine. CDR3 sequence reads: CASSLLPMDSYEQYF. The CDR3 DNA is TGTGCCAGCAGCCTACTCCCGATGGATTCCTACGAGCAGTACTTC.